Below, 20 T cell receptor beta chains from the same sample are listed, as sequenced in a study of blood T cell repertoires in COVID-19. TCRdb's copy holds only in-frame clones and misses some; the assay was immunoSEQ multiplex PCR. Of fewer than 300,000 clones in the sample, nearly 85% were seen once. Specimen: peripheral blood. The source of these receptors is a human donor in a cohort sampled during active COVID-19.

This rearrangement joins TRBV2 to TRBJ1-1; unclear D gene. CDR1 is SNHLY and CDR2 is FYNNEI in the germline V gene. The length of the CDR3 is 13 residues. Trimming stripped 8 bases from V and 5 bases from J, with 15 bases between. The CDR3 nucleotides read TGTGCCAGCCGGGGATCTAGTAGGACTGAAGCTTTCTTT. This sequence encodes CASRGSSRTEAFF.

CDR3 DNA sequence: TGTGCCAGCAGCCAGGGCGTCGATGGGAAACTGTTTTTT. This translates into CASSQGVDGKLFF. The rearrangement joins TRBV3-1 (or the pseudogene TRBV3-2) to TRBJ1-4; no reliable D call. The CDR3 sequence is 13 residues long. In germline, CDR1 is LGHDT, CDR2 YNNKEL (reference sequence). The V end lost 3 bases, the J end lost 11 bases, and 13 bases lay between the germline ends.

This clone came up a few times. The sample contains more than one DNA sequence encoding this CDR3. This chain joins TRBV5-5 and TRBJ2-5; 8 bases map to TRBD1. Germline-derived CDR1 and CDR2 are SGHKS and YYEKEE (reference sequence). V lost 3 bases and J lost 1; bases outside the gene matches: 2. CDR3 size: 14 residues. CDR3 DNA sequence: TGTGCCAGCAGCTGGGGACAGGCCCAAGAGACCCAGTACTTC. This translates into CASSWGQAQETQYF.

The gene calls are TRBV3-1 (or the pseudogene TRBV3-2) and TRBJ1-6; the D is unclear. CDR3 length: 13 amino acids. Germline-derived CDR1 and CDR2 are LGHDT and YNNKEL (reference sequence). Trimming stripped 4 bases from V and 6 bases from J, with 7 bases between. CDR3 bases: TGTGCCAGCAGCCTGACTATTAATTCACCCCTCCACTTT. Amino acid sequence: CASSLTINSPLHF.

This clone has just one count. The chain couples TRBV5-6 to TRBJ2-5, with D tentatively TRBD2 (5 bases). Germline V gene data show CDR1 as SGHDT and CDR2 as YYEEEE. Trimming took 4 bases from V and 5 from J, leaving 12 bases between them. The CDR3 extends over 13 amino acids. The DNA of the CDR3 is TGTGCCAGCAGCGGCTATTGGGAGGAGACCCAGTACTTC. Its translation: CASSGYWEETQYF.

The chain links TRBV20-1 to TRBJ2-7, with a tentative D call TRBD2 (6 bases). This CDR3 is built from 11 residues. From germline, CDR1 is DFQATT and CDR2 SNEGSKA (reference sequence). With 2 bases removed from V and 9 bases from J, the gap between germline ends came to 11 bases. CDR3 coding DNA: TGCAGTGCTAGATTAGCGGCGACGCAGTACTTC. Translating gives CSARLAATQYF.

The chain links TRBV6-5 to TRBJ2-1, with 9 bases that match TRBD2. Trimming took 8 bases from V and 4 from J; bases not matched to a gene: 9. The CDR3 is made up of 15 amino acids. Germline V gives CDR1 MNHEY, CDR2 SVGAGI. DNA of the CDR3: TGTGCCAGCCTTTGGAGACTAGCGGCTTACAATGAGCAGTTCTTC. This encodes CASLWRLAAYNEQFF.

The chain links TRBV5-1 to TRBJ2-1; the match to TRBD1 covers 10 bases. V was clipped by 4 bases and J by 4 bases; unmatched bases: 5. Looked up from germline, CDR1 is SGHRS and CDR2 is YFSETQ. This CDR3 is built from 15 residues. This CDR3 is CASSGGQGSYNEQFF. Written as DNA, the CDR3 is TGCGCCAGCAGCGGGGGACAGGGGAGTTACAATGAGCAGTTCTTC.

The chain couples TRBV27 to TRBJ1-6; 9 bases fit TRBD1. Germline CDR1 reads MNHEY; CDR2 reads SMNVEV (reference sequence). V lost 7 bases to trimming and J lost 7 bases; unmatched junction nucleotides: 8. This CDR3 contains 15 residues. In nucleotides, the CDR3 is TGTGCCAGCAACCCACAGGGGGCGCTGAATTCACCCCTCCACTTT. Encoded protein: CASNPQGALNSPLHF.

This clone was counted a few times. The chain uses TRBV3-1 (or the pseudogene TRBV3-2) and TRBJ2-1; 8 nucleotides line up with TRBD2. V gave up 1 base and J gave up 9 bases; unmatched junction bases: 5. This CDR3 is 14 amino acids long. Germline loops: CDR1 LGHDT, CDR2 YNNKEL (reference sequence). The DNA for the CDR3 is TGTGCCAGCAGCCAAGTAGGGACTAGAGGTGAGCAGTTCTTC. Amino acids: CASSQVGTRGEQFF.

The chain recombines TRBV12-3 or TRBV12-4 with TRBJ2-7; D unresolved. Trimming took 5 bases from V and 2 from J, leaving 10 bases between them. The CDR3 is 13 residues long. In nucleotides, the CDR3 is TGTGCCAGCAGTCCCGACTTTACCTACGAGCAGTACTTC. It specifies CASSPDFTYEQYF.

CDR3: CASSTNTGELFF. Here the CDR3 DNA reads TGTGCCAGCAGCACAAACACCGGGGAGCTGTTTTTT. The chain joins TRBV11-3 to TRBJ2-2; D gene ambiguous. Germline V gene data show CDR1 as SGHNT and CDR2 as YENEEA. V was pared by 5 bases and J by 2 bases, with 3 bases between. The length of the CDR3 is 12 residues.

This sequence joins TRBV3-1 (or the pseudogene TRBV3-2) and TRBJ2-7, with D hard to call. CDR1 LGHDT and CDR2 YNNKEL come from the germline V gene (reference sequence). The CDR3 spans 12 residues. V lost 1 base to trimming and J lost 8 bases, with 9 bases between them. The CDR3 sequence is CASSQGSPQQYF. In DNA, the CDR3 is TGTGCCAGCAGCCAAGGTTCCCCTCAGCAGTACTTC.

CDR3 coding DNA: TGTGCCAGCAGTTACTCGACGGGGGGCTTTGAGCAGTTCTTC. Its protein is CASSYSTGGFEQFF. The V gene is TRBV6-5, the J gene TRBJ2-1; possibly TRBD2 for D (7 bases). Germline lookup yields CDR1 MNHEY and CDR2 SVGAGI. The CDR3 length is 14 residues. Trimming removed 0 bases at V and 9 bases at J, with 12 bases between.

The count of this clone is one. The chain couples TRBV27 to TRBJ2-7; the D is unclear. Germline assignment: CDR1 MNHEY and CDR2 SMNVEV (reference sequence). The CDR3 spans 14 residues. The V gene lost 1 base and the J gene lost 3 bases, with 10 bases spanning the gap. The DNA of the CDR3 is TGTGCCAGCAGTTTATATAAAGACATCTACGAGCAGTACTTC. It codes for CASSLYKDIYEQYF.

This rearrangement joins TRBV2 to TRBJ2-1, with 8 bases matching TRBD2. Germline assignment: CDR1 SNHLY and CDR2 FYNNEI. The V gene end was trimmed by 5 bases and the J gene end by 8 bases; junction bases not matched to a gene: 5. This CDR3 is 13 amino acids long. CDR3 in amino acids: CASSTGTRDEQFF. The CDR3, as DNA: TGTGCCAGCAGTACCGGGACTAGGGATGAGCAGTTCTTC.

The rearrangement joins TRBV18 to TRBJ2-7, with 7 nucleotides matching TRBD1. This CDR3 is 13 amino acids long. Germline CDR1 is KGHSH and CDR2 is LQKENI. V lost 5 bases, J lost 6 bases, and 7 bases stayed unmatched. CDR3 DNA sequence: TGTGCCAGCTCAATCGCGGCAGGGGGCGAGCAGTACTTC. As protein: CASSIAAGGEQYF. Complete variable domain (other parts from reference TRBV18 and TRBJ2-7): NAGVMQNPRHLVRRRGQEARLRCSPMKGHSHVYWYRQLPEEGLKFMVYLQKENIIDESGMPKERFSAEFPKEGPSILRIQQVVRGDSAAYFCASSIAAGGEQYFGPGTRLTVT.

This clone was recorded once. This chain uses TRBV24-1 with TRBJ2-1; 8 bases are a match to TRBD2. The CDR3 consists of 11 residues. V lost 4 bases and J lost 15; bases outside the gene matches: 4. CDR1 is KGHDR, CDR2 SFDVKD, per germline. The CDR3 is CATSELAGWFF. The CDR3 region has the DNA TGTGCCACCAGTGAGCTAGCGGGTTGGTTCTTC.

This clone came up a few times. The rearrangement uses TRBV11-1 and TRBJ1-2; a weak D match, TRBD1 (5 bases). The V end lost 2 bases, the J end lost 6 bases, and 19 bases lay between the germline ends. The CDR3 consists of 16 residues. The germline CDR1 and CDR2 sequences are SGHAT and FQDESV (reference sequence). The CDR3: CASSLTGVKGEHGYTF. The CDR3 coding sequence is TGTGCCAGCAGCTTAACGGGGGTGAAGGGAGAGCATGGCTACACCTTC.

This chain joins TRBV7-2 and TRBJ2-3; 9 positions match TRBD1. Germline V gene lookup returns CDR1 SGHTA and CDR2 FQGNSA. This CDR3 has 16 amino acids. V shed 4 bases, J shed 2 bases, and the junction held 7 bases outside the gene matches. CDR3 sequence (DNA): TGTGCCAGCAGCTCTGGGGACAGGGTTGACACAGATACGCAGTATTTT. Translation gives CASSSGDRVDTDTQYF.